There are many counts of the clone carrying this T cell receptor (beta chain). The antigen is unknown. CDR1 is MDHEN, CDR2 SYDVKM, per germline. The length of the CDR3 is 15 residues. V was clipped by 1 base and J by 6 bases; unmatched bases: 8. This entry is derived from a study of regulatory T cells in long-lasting Graves disease. Building of the TCR beta libraries involved iRepertoire HTBI primers and Arm-PCR of CDR3 regions. In TCRdb, the multiplex PCR reads were re-called with MiXCR into one record per CDR3 protein. The table shows hundreds of thousands of distinct CDR3 sequences, with roughly 15% occurring only once. The study's findings and limits: Only a small sample size was used, which may have cut accuracy. Newly diagnosed patients had higher TCR diversity than persistent Graves' patients did. Whereas nearly 1,000 public clonotypes were shared by new patients, persistent patients shared more, at over 2,500.

The time point denotes: newly diagnosed GD, antithyroid drugs for less than 3 months. The TCR library was made from RNA that had been extracted from PBMCs in TRIzol. These data are also associated with another study on T cells in Graves' hyperthyroidism and ophthalmopathy.

The receptor's source is a woman aged 30 to 39 with Graves disease. The J gene is TRBJ2-7, the V gene TRBV28, with 8 bases fitting TRBD1. Sequenced here: peripheral blood mononuclear cells (PBMCs), sampled at new diagnosis, from a patient treated with antithyroid drugs. CDR3 in DNA: TGTGCCAGCAGTTTATTTCAGGGGGCTCTTAGCGAGCAGTACTTC. Amino acids: CASSLFQGALSEQYF. The variable domain in full, with the rest retrieved from reference TRBV28 and TRBJ2-7, is DVKVTQSSRYLVKRTGEKVFLECVQDMDHENMFWYRQDPGLGLRLIYFSYDVKMKEKGDIPEGYSVSREKKERFSLILESASTNQTSMYLCASSLFQGALSEQYFGPGTRLTVT.